These T cell receptor beta chains were read from a single sample in a study of somatic mutations in cytotoxic T cells in rheumatoid arthritis. Produced via immunoSEQ multiplex PCR; TCRdb's table is partial and in-frame only. This table has 11,000 or so clones, 74% appearing once. Sequences were obtained from CD8+ T cells sorted from blood. The receptor set was obtained from a woman aged 40-49 years in good health. Both conserved end residues are part of each CDR3. Each record gives: clone size, J gene, CDR3 length, D gene, V gene, CDR3 protein, CDR3 DNA. D genes are given only for firm matches. Clone size appears in some rows only: once, few, many, or a class for an expanded clone.

>.|TRBJ2-4|17|TRBD2|TRBV11-3
CASSPVAGASSLNIQYF
TGTGCCAGCAGCCCCGTAGCGGGAGCCAGCTCTCTAAACATTCAGTACTTC
>.|TRBJ1-4|12|.|TRBV11-2
CASSANREKLFF
TGTGCCAGCAGCGCTAACAGGGAAAAACTGTTTTTT
>.|TRBJ2-1|16|.|TRBV5-6
CASSSPDVARYNEQFF
TGTGCCAGCAGCTCGCCGGACGTGGCGAGATACAATGAGCAGTTCTTC
>.|TRBJ1-1|16|.|TRBV18
CASSRTPLGQNTEAFF
TGTGCCAGCTCACGAACCCCCCTGGGGCAGAACACTGAAGCTTTCTTT
>.|TRBJ2-5|15|.|TRBV7-6
CASSRRERGGETQYF
TGTGCCAGCAGCCGGAGAGAGAGGGGGGGGGAGACCCAGTACTTC
>.|TRBJ2-2|14|TRBD1|TRBV7-8
CASSWDRNTGELFF
TGTGCCAGCAGCTGGGACAGAAACACCGGGGAGCTGTTTTTT
>.|TRBJ1-2|14|.|TRBV15
CATSRDKGVLGYTF
TGTGCCACCAGCAGAGACAAAGGGGTTCTTGGCTACACCTTC
>medium-sized|TRBJ2-7|13|.|TRBV6-1
CASSPTLHYEQYF
TGTGCCAGCAGCCCCACCCTCCACTACGAGCAGTACTTC
>.|TRBJ1-6|14|.|TRBV27
CASSPLEVYSPLHF
TGTGCCAGCAGTCCCCTGGAGGTCTATTCACCCCTCCACTTT
>.|TRBJ1-1|13|.|TRBV28
CASSFSRNTEAFF
TGTGCCAGCAGTTTCTCCAGGAACACTGAAGCTTTCTTT
>few|TRBJ1-2|17|.|TRBV27
CASSSYHGGADSYGYTF
TGTGCCAGCAGTTCCTATCATGGGGGGGCGGATTCCTATGGCTACACCTTC
>.|TRBJ2-1|14|TRBD2|TRBV9
CASSKKREYDEQFF
TGTGCCAGCAGCAAGAAGCGGGAGTATGATGAGCAGTTCTTC
>.|TRBJ1-2|15|TRBD1|TRBV5-4
CASSARDRANYGYTF
TGTGCCAGCAGCGCCCGGGACAGAGCTAACTATGGCTACACCTTC
>medium-sized|TRBJ2-3|14|TRBD1|TRBV5-1
CASSSGQGTDTQYF
TGCGCCAGCAGCTCGGGACAGGGCACAGATACGCAGTATTTT
>.|TRBJ2-2|12|.|TRBV7-9
CASSLGAGELFF
TGTGCCAGCAGCTTAGGGGCCGGGGAGCTGTTTTTT
>.|TRBJ1-2|15|.|TRBV4-2
CASSQADFSNYGYTF
TGTGCCAGCAGCCAAGCGGACTTCTCTAACTATGGCTACACCTTC
>.|TRBJ2-3|14|.|TRBV10-2
CASSEGGNTDTQYF
TGCGCCAGCAGCGAGGGTGGAAACACAGATACGCAGTATTTT
>.|TRBJ2-2|16|.|TRBV5-5
CASSLEGARFTGELFF
TGTGCCAGCAGCTTGGAAGGGGCGCGATTCACCGGGGAGCTGTTTTTT
>.|TRBJ2-3|15|.|TRBV28
CASSPVVGGTDTQYF
TGTGCCAGCAGTCCAGTTGTGGGGGGAACAGATACGCAGTATTTT
>.|TRBJ2-2|13|.|TRBV29-1
CSATGLLAGELFF
TGCAGCGCTACCGGACTACTGGCTGGGGAGCTGTTTTTT
>.|TRBJ1-2|13|.|TRBV2
CASSEGRLYGYTF
TGTGCCAGCAGTGAAGGGCGACTCTATGGCTACACCTTC
>.|TRBJ2-2|16|.|TRBV2
CASSSAWLSNTGELFF
TGTGCCAGCAGCTCCGCTTGGTTATCGAACACCGGGGAGCTGTTTTTT
>few|TRBJ2-1|13|.|TRBV27
CASSSFSYNEQFF
TGTGCCAGCAGCTCCTTCTCCTACAATGAGCAGTTCTTC
>few|TRBJ1-1|12|.|TRBV7-6
CASRGGDTEAFF
TGTGCCAGCAGGGGGGGGGACACTGAAGCTTTCTTT
>.|TRBJ2-7|15|TRBD2|TRBV4-3
CASSQGTSGAYEQYF
TGCGCCAGCAGCCAAGGGACTAGCGGAGCCTACGAGCAGTACTTC
>.|TRBJ1-2|15|.|TRBV9
CASSVGSRPTLGDTF
TGTGCCAGCAGCGTAGGCTCCAGACCAACCCTCGGGGACACCTTC
>.|TRBJ2-2|13|.|TRBV11-2
CASSLGGAGELFF
TGTGCCAGCAGCTTAGGCGGTGCCGGGGAGCTGTTTTTT
>few|TRBJ2-1|18|TRBD2|TRBV7-8
CASSLERTSGDYYNEQFF
TGTGCCAGCAGCTTAGAGAGGACTAGCGGGGATTACTACAATGAGCAGTTCTTC
>.|TRBJ2-7|13|TRBD1|TRBV11-2
CASSLGTDYEQYF
TGTGCCAGCAGCTTGGGGACAGATTACGAGCAGTACTTC
>.|TRBJ1-3|14|.|TRBV30
CAWRSGYSGNTIYF
TGTGCCTGGAGATCGGGATACTCTGGAAACACCATATATTTT
>.|TRBJ1-2|19|TRBD1|TRBV2
CASSGVDREEIGGNYGYTF
TGTGCCAGCAGTGGAGTAGACAGGGAGGAGATTGGGGGCAACTATGGCTACACCTTC
>.|TRBJ2-1|14|.|TRBV9
CASSAGGSYNEQFF
TGTGCCAGCAGCGCCGGGGGCTCCTACAATGAGCAGTTCTTC
>.|TRBJ2-5|14|.|TRBV13
CASSSRDRQETQYF
TGTGCCAGCAGCTCCCGGGACCGTCAAGAGACCCAGTACTTC
>.|TRBJ2-5|14|TRBD2|TRBV7-9
CASSLEGLDVTQYF
TGTGCCAGCAGCTTAGAAGGACTAGATGTGACCCAGTACTTC
>.|TRBJ2-3|15|.|TRBV28
CASSLGTTDADTQYF
TGTGCCAGCAGTTTGGGGACAACGGACGCAGATACGCAGTATTTT
>once|TRBJ1-2|15|TRBD1|TRBV11-3
CASSTTGALNYGYTF
TGTGCCAGCAGTACGACAGGGGCTCTGAACTATGGCTACACCTTC
>.|TRBJ1-5|15|.|TRBV2
CASSEVGGGEQPQHF
TGTGCCAGCAGTGAAGTGGGAGGGGGTGAACAGCCCCAGCATTTT
>.|TRBJ2-7|15|TRBD1|TRBV19
CASSVGTGRTYEQYF
TGTGCCAGTAGTGTTGGGACAGGGCGCACCTACGAGCAGTACTTC
>once|TRBJ1-3|15|.|TRBV4-3
CASSQDVGSGNTIYF
TGCGCCAGCAGCCAAGATGTGGGCTCTGGAAACACCATATATTTT